This T cell receptor beta chain was captured in a study of PD-L1 blockade in urothelial cancer. General study points: Patients provided one FFPE tumor sample apiece, which was not taken right before treatment. Durable benefit was seen in some patients. These patients had a higher proportion of tumor-infiltrating T lymphocytes.

To note about this clone: The antigen is undetermined.

V gave up 11 bases and J gave up 3 bases, with 14 bases separating them. The CDR3 runs 13 residues. The germline V gene has CDR1 KGHSH and CDR2 LQKENI. This table comes from immunoSEQ multiplex PCR, and its TCRdb copy is limited to in-frame clones, with some not included. This table holds under 3,000 clones, around 37% found once. This receptor was identified in a man aged 60-69 years with urothelial cancer. The chain recombines TRBV18 with TRBJ2-1, with a tentative D call TRBD2 (6 bases). The sequenced sample was tumor tissue, obtained before atezolizumab (anti-PD-L1) treatment. CDR3 DNA: TGTGCCTCCGGGGGAATCAACTACAATGAGCAGTTCTTC. As protein: CASGGINYNEQFF.